The 15 T cell receptor beta chains below were found in one sample sequenced in a study of cytomegalovirus exposure and HLA in healthy donors. The primer mix had 60 Vbeta and 13 Jbeta primers. Libraries were prepared by immunoSEQ multiplex PCR; TCRdb keeps only in-frame clonotypes and omits some of them. The sample lists approximately 200,000 clones, around 77% occurring once. Sequenced sample: PBMCs. The receptors were sampled from a woman aged 18-30 years in good health and CMV-seronegative.

This sequence joins TRBV14 and TRBJ2-7; 12 nucleotides match TRBD1. Germline trimming cut 5 bases from V and 4 bases from J; bases unmatched to any gene: 6. This CDR3 has 15 amino acids. Per the germline V gene, CDR1 is SGHDN and CDR2 is FVKESK. DNA for the CDR3: TGTGCCAGCAGCTACCGGGACAGGGGGCCATACGAGCAGTACTTC. Amino acids: CASSYRDRGPYEQYF.

This chain connects TRBV7-3 to TRBJ1-1, with unresolved D. The CDR3 is made up of 13 amino acids. The germline CDR1 and CDR2 sequences are SGHTA and FQGTGA. Between the trimmed V and J ends, which lost 5 bases and 7 bases, there was a span of 14 bases. CDR3 region: CASSQDRGGEAFF. DNA for the CDR3: TGTGCCAGCAGCCAAGATCGGGGAGGTGAAGCTTTCTTT.

This chain uses TRBV28 with TRBJ1-1; D uncertain. The CDR3 is 11 amino acids. Trimming removed 8 bases at V and 4 bases at J, with 8 bases between. The germline CDR1 and CDR2 sequences are MDHEN and SYDVKM. CDR3 in amino acids: CASRESTEAFF. The CDR3 DNA is TGTGCCAGCCGAGAAAGCACTGAAGCTTTCTTT. The full variable domain, with the rest looked up from reference TRBV28 and TRBJ1-1, is DVKVTQSSRYLVKRTGEKVFLECVQDMDHENMFWYRQDPGLGLRLIYFSYDVKMKEKGDIPEGYSVSREKKERFSLILESASTNQTSMYLCASRESTEAFFGQGTRLTVV.

The V and J genes are TRBV6-7 and TRBJ2-5, with D perhaps TRBD2 (6 bases). TRBV6-7 is flagged as an ORF with uncertain function. The V and J ends lost 7 bases and 5 bases respectively, with 23 bases between them. This CDR3 is 16 amino acids long. In nucleotides, the CDR3 is TGTGCCAGCATCACAGACCCGGGACTCCTGGGGGAGACCCAGTACTTC. Translating it yields CASITDPGLLGETQYF.

This clone was seen once. The chain uses TRBV19 and TRBJ2-7; 9 nucleotides agree with TRBD1. V lost 5 bases to trimming and J lost 0 bases; unmatched junction nucleotides: 14. Germline V gene lookup returns CDR1 LNHDA and CDR2 SQIVND (reference sequence). This CDR3 is built from 18 residues. The DNA for the CDR3 is TGTGCCAGTAGTGATACCACAGGACAGGGGTACGACTCCTACGAGCAGTACTTC. Its protein product is CASSDTTGQGYDSYEQYF.

This rearrangement joins TRBV19 to TRBJ2-5; maybe TRBD1 (5 bases). The length of the CDR3 is 14 residues. With 2 bases removed from V and 6 bases from J, the gap between germline ends came to 13 bases. Germline-derived CDR1 and CDR2 are LNHDA and SQIVND (reference sequence). CDR3 sequence: CASSITGQGKTQYF. The CDR3 nucleotides are TGTGCCAGTAGTATAACGGGCCAGGGAAAGACCCAGTACTTC.

The CDR3 spells CASSPASDTEAFF. CDR3 sequence (DNA): TGTGCCAGCAGCCCCGCATCGGACACTGAAGCTTTCTTT. This chain connects TRBV7-3 to TRBJ1-1, with unresolved D. Germline V lookup: CDR1 SGHTA, CDR2 FQGTGA. The CDR3 runs 13 residues. With 5 bases removed from V and 3 bases from J, the gap between germline ends came to 10 bases.

The J gene is TRBJ2-5, the V gene TRBV4-2, with 10 bases fitting TRBD2. With V trimmed by 0 bases and J by 5 bases, 9 bases remained unmatched. The CDR3 extends over 17 amino acids. In germline, CDR1 is LGHNA, CDR2 YNFKEQ. CDR3 bases: TGTGCCAGCAGCCAAGAGCTAGCGGGGGCCGGTGGGGAGACCCAGTACTTC. Protein sequence: CASSQELAGAGGETQYF.

J is TRBJ1-2 and V is TRBV6-1, with D possibly being TRBD1 (5 bases). This CDR3 has 12 amino acids. V was pared by 3 bases and J by 6 bases, with 8 bases between. Germline CDR1 MNHNS, CDR2 SASEGT. The CDR3 reads CASSDRVHGYTF. In DNA, the CDR3 is TGTGCCAGCAGTGACAGGGTTCATGGCTACACCTTC.

The chain uses TRBV29-1 and TRBJ2-5, with D possibly TRBD2 on 5 matching bases. The length of the CDR3 is 13 residues. Germline V CDR1 and CDR2: SQVTM, ANQGSEA. The V and J ends lost 7 bases and 1 base respectively, with 13 bases between them. The CDR3 DNA follows: TGCAGCGCCCGGTGGGGAGCCCAAGAGACCCAGTACTTC. It translates to CSARWGAQETQYF.

V usage is TRBV6-5 and J usage is TRBJ2-1, with 7 nucleotides matching TRBD1. V trimming: 6 bases; J trimming: 6 bases; junction bases outside the gene matches: 8. This CDR3 has 14 residues. Germline CDR1 MNHEY, CDR2 SVGAGI. The DNA of the CDR3 is TGTGCCAGCAGATGGGACAGAGTTTCCAATGAGCAGTTCTTC. Its translation: CASRWDRVSNEQFF.

This clone has a single count. This chain connects TRBV19 to TRBJ1-5; 7 nucleotides agree with TRBD1. This CDR3 contains 14 residues. V trimming: 3 bases; J trimming: 3 bases; junction bases outside the gene matches: 2. CDR1 and CDR2 (germline): LNHDA, SQIVND (reference sequence). CDR3 sequence (DNA): TGTGCCAGTAGTATCGACAGGGACAATCAGCCCCAGCATTTT. It yields the protein CASSIDRDNQPQHF.

The chain is built from TRBV6-1 and TRBJ1-5, with D perhaps TRBD1 (5 bases). Per the germline V gene, CDR1 is MNHNS and CDR2 is SASEGT. V was trimmed by 6 bases and J by 9 bases, leaving 9 bases between them. The CDR3 runs 11 residues. The CDR3 is CASRSGVPQHF. In nucleotides, the CDR3 is TGTGCCAGCAGATCGGGGGTGCCCCAGCATTTT.

The chain couples TRBV7-2 to TRBJ2-7; a possible D gene is TRBD1 (7 bases). The ends were cut back, 1 base at V and 7 bases at J, with 17 bases in the middle. CDR1 is SGHTA and CDR2 is FQGNSA in the germline V gene. The CDR3 is made up of 15 amino acids. In DNA form, the CDR3 reads TGTGCCAGCAGCTTAGGTCAGAACAGGGGAGGTGAGCAGTACTTC. It is translated as CASSLGQNRGGEQYF.

V usage is TRBV7-9 and J usage is TRBJ1-6, with D maybe TRBD1 (5 bases). The CDR3 spans 16 residues. Germline V gives CDR1 SEHNR, CDR2 FQNEAQ (reference sequence). Trimming left V 0 bases short and J 7 bases short, with 13 bases between. The CDR3 DNA sequence: TGTGCCAGCAGCTTAGCTCTCGGGGGGACCAATTCACCCCTCCACTTT. Translating it yields CASSLALGGTNSPLHF.